The 26 T cell receptor beta chains presented below share a single source sample, sequenced in a study of T cells after yellow fever vaccination (dated by TCRdb to about 2019). Library method: 5' RACE. This sample was sequenced with an Illumina HiSeq 2500. In TCRdb, the public reads were trimmed at Q25 with fastp and aligned with MiXCR, with productive beta chains retained. Identical CDR3 proteins give one entry, which carries the most common genes and DNA. The sample table holds roughly 11,000 distinct CDR3 sequences, of which about 5% were seen once. In total, the top ten clones hold 0.93% of the sample. The intended sense of this specimen's treatment or condition label: live attenuated yellow fever vaccine strain. The sequencing used PBMCs, either bulk or a sorted T-cell subset (CD4+, CD8+, memory, or dextramer-sorted; not recorded which), collected on the day of the yellow fever booster vaccination. The receptors were sampled from a man aged 30 to 45 who received the YFV17D yellow fever vaccine.

By sample share, this clonotype is medium-sized. The rearrangement links TRBV20-1 to TRBJ2-1; D tentatively fits TRBD1 or TRBD2 (6 bases each). CDR1 is DFQATT, CDR2 SNEGSKA, per germline (reference sequence). CDR3 size: 13 residues. V dropped 0 bases and J dropped 15 bases, with 18 bases sitting between them. DNA of the CDR3: TGCAGTGCTAGAGATGCAGGGGAGGAACAGCCGTTCTTC. It yields the protein CSARDAGEEQPFF.

J is TRBJ1-5 and V is TRBV3-1; TRBD1 matches at 7 bases. Germline V lookup: CDR1 LGHDT, CDR2 YNNKEL (reference sequence). J lost 6 bases, V lost 11 bases, and 19 bases had no gene match. The CDR3 contains 16 residues. For the CDR3, the DNA is TGTGCCTCCAGCCGCTCCGGGACAGTGGGCTTTCAGCCCCAGCATTTT. It encodes CASSRSGTVGFQPQHF.

This clonotype was found many times. DNA of the CDR3: TGCAGCTTCAGTAAAAGGGAGTTTCCCTACGAGCAGTACTTC. Its translation is CSFSKREFPYEQYF. The chain combines TRBV29-1 with TRBJ2-7; D may be TRBD2 (5 bases). The V end lost 8 bases, the J end lost 2 bases, and 19 bases lay between the germline ends. The CDR3 consists of 14 residues. Germline V gives CDR1 SQVTM, CDR2 ANQGSEA.

This clonotype was counted many times. This chain joins TRBV6-5 and TRBJ2-7; D is uncertain. Germline V gene lookup returns CDR1 MNHEY and CDR2 SVGAGI. Trimming removed 4 bases at V and 0 bases at J, with 13 bases between. The CDR3 sequence is 15 residues long. The CDR3 reads CASSSPGLLSYEQYF. DNA of the CDR3: TGTGCCAGCAGTTCCCCAGGTCTACTCTCCTACGAGCAGTACTTC.

The sample holds many counts of this clonotype. This chain joins TRBV5-4 and TRBJ2-7; tentatively, D is TRBD2 (5 bases). The CDR3 spans 11 residues. The germline CDR1 and CDR2 sequences are SGHNT and YYREEE (reference sequence). With 2 bases removed from V and 7 bases from J, the gap between germline ends came to 7 bases. In nucleotides, the CDR3 is TGTGCCAGCAGCTTCGGGGAAGAGCAGTACTTC. Protein: CASSFGEEQYF.

This clonotype was seen ten or more times. The chain couples TRBV10-3 to TRBJ1-1, with 7 bases aligning to TRBD1. Trimming at V came to 3 bases and at J to 2 bases, leaving 6 bases not matched to a gene. The germline V gene encodes CDR1 ENHRY and CDR2 SYGVKD. CDR3 size: 15 residues. The CDR3 loop reads CAISDPGTENTEAFF. The CDR3 nucleotides read TGTGCCATCAGTGATCCCGGGACAGAAAACACTGAAGCTTTCTTT.

This clonotype is judged medium-sized. The chain links TRBV20-1 to TRBJ2-1, with unresolved D. Germline CDR1 DFQATT, CDR2 SNEGSKA (reference sequence). V lost 6 bases and J 2 bases, leaving 11 bases between the germline ends. This CDR3 contains 13 residues. CDR3 DNA sequence: TGCAGTGCAGGTGAGGACGCCTACAATGAGCAGTTCTTC. Protein: CSAGEDAYNEQFF.

This clonotype was seen many times. The genes are TRBV5-6 and TRBJ2-4, with 7 nucleotides matching TRBD1. The CDR3 runs to 17 residues. V dropped 4 bases and J dropped 0; count of bases not matched to a gene: 10. Germline CDR1 reads SGHDT; CDR2 reads YYEEEE. CDR3 DNA: TGTGCCAGCAGCGGGACCCGACAGGGTCTAGCCAAAAACATTCAGTACTTC. This sequence encodes CASSGTRQGLAKNIQYF.

This clonotype is medium-sized (0.01 to 0.1%). This rearrangement joins TRBV12-3 or TRBV12-4 to TRBJ1-5, with D possibly matching TRBD1 (6 bases). CDR3 length equals 13 residues. Trimming took off 3 bases at V and 7 bases at J, with 10 bases between the two ends. CDR3 protein: CASSLGAQQPQHF. For the CDR3, the DNA is TGTGCCAGCAGTTTGGGGGCGCAGCAGCCCCAGCATTTT.

This clonotype showed up many times. The genes are TRBV6-6 and TRBJ2-1; tentative D call: TRBD2 (6 bases). Germline V gene data show CDR1 as MNHNY and CDR2 as SVGAGI (reference sequence). V dropped 6 bases and J dropped 7 bases, with 13 bases sitting between them. The CDR3 length is 13 residues. CDR3 residues: CASRGGLRNEQFF. CDR3 DNA sequence: TGTGCCAGCAGGGGGGGTTTAAGAAATGAGCAGTTCTTC.

This clonotype showed up many times. The chain uses TRBV5-1 and TRBJ2-7; no clear D gene. In germline, CDR1 is SGHRS, CDR2 YFSETQ. CDR3 length equals 12 residues. V shed 4 bases and J shed 4 bases, with 9 bases lying between them. The CDR3: CASSLNSYEQYF. The CDR3 nucleotides read TGCGCCAGCAGCCTTAATAGTTACGAGCAGTACTTC.

The rearrangement uses TRBV7-9 and TRBJ2-2, with unresolved D. The V gene's germline CDR1 is SEHNR and CDR2 FQNEAQ (reference sequence). This CDR3 is built from 13 residues. The V end lost 2 bases, the J end lost 7 bases, and 8 bases lay between the germline ends. CDR3 sequence reads: CASSLSYGGELFF. As DNA, the CDR3 is TGTGCCAGCAGCTTATCATATGGCGGGGAGCTGTTTTTT.

By share of the sample, this clonotype is medium-sized. The chain recombines TRBV6-5 with TRBJ2-1; 8 bases match TRBD2. The germline CDR1 and CDR2 sequences are MNHEY and SVGAGI. V shed 4 bases and J 8 bases; nucleotides not matched to a gene: 16. The CDR3 consists of 17 residues. CDR3 protein: CASSFLSRGGYNDEQFF. CDR3 bases: TGTGCCAGCAGTTTCCTCAGCCGGGGGGGGTATAACGATGAGCAGTTCTTC.

This clonotype was observed many times. The gene calls are TRBV27 and TRBJ2-2, with TRBD2 as a possible D gene (6 bases). Germline-derived CDR1 and CDR2 are MNHEY and SMNVEV (reference sequence). The CDR3 covers 17 residues. V was pared by 0 bases and J by 2 bases, with 13 bases between. CDR3 loop: CASSLSSLAFNTGELFF. In DNA, the CDR3 is TGTGCCAGCAGTTTATCCAGCCTAGCGTTCAACACCGGGGAGCTGTTTTTT.

This clonotype was detected ten times or more. The chain employs TRBV10-3 and TRBJ1-2; 9 bases fit TRBD1. CDR1 and CDR2 (germline): ENHRY, SYGVKD. V lost 7 bases and J lost 4; bases outside the gene matches: 7. This CDR3 region has 14 residues. Here the CDR3 DNA reads TGTGCCATCACGGGGGGACAGGGTGTCTATGGCTACACCTTC. Its translation: CAITGGQGVYGYTF.

There are many counts of this clonotype. V and J are TRBV7-2 and TRBJ1-2, with 7 bases fitting TRBD1. Germline V gene lookup returns CDR1 SGHTA and CDR2 FQGNSA. CDR3 size: 16 residues. Trimming at V came to 5 bases and at J to 2 bases, leaving 11 bases not matched to a gene. CDR3 sequence reads: CASSTTAGTANYGYTF. CDR3 in DNA: TGTGCCAGCAGCACAACAGCCGGGACAGCAAACTATGGCTACACCTTC.

This clonotype came up many times. The rearrangement joins TRBV12-3 or TRBV12-4 to TRBJ1-5; D is possibly TRBD1 (5 bases). The V and J ends lost 7 bases and 5 bases respectively, with 18 bases between them. The CDR3 spans 15 residues. CDR3 sequence reads: CASTEGNSQYQPQHF. The CDR3 coding sequence is TGTGCCAGCACCGAGGGGAATTCCCAATATCAGCCCCAGCATTTT.

This clonotype was seen a single time. A much larger clone differs by one base, so this may be a read error. The V and J genes are TRBV30 and TRBJ1-2, with D maybe TRBD1 (5 bases). Germline CDR1 is GTSNPN and CDR2 is SVGIG (reference sequence). The CDR3 spans 12 residues. This CDR3 is CAWGAGVYGYIF. The CDR3 nucleotides read TGTGCCTGGGGGGCGGGGGTCTATGGCTACATCTTC.

Ten or more counts support this clonotype. J is TRBJ2-1 and V is TRBV20-1, with D possibly called TRBD1 or TRBD2 (6 bases each). The CDR3 spans 13 residues. V was trimmed by 1 base and J by 4 bases, leaving 8 bases between them. The germline V gene encodes CDR1 DFQATT and CDR2 SNEGSKA (reference sequence). CDR3 sequence: CSARGRGYNEQFF. The CDR3 bases are TGCAGTGCTAGAGGGAGGGGGTACAATGAGCAGTTCTTC.

There are many counts of this clonotype. In DNA form, the CDR3 reads TGTGCCAGTAGTATGACTAGTGGGGGGTCCTACGAGCAGTACTTC. This translates into CASSMTSGGSYEQYF. The V gene is TRBV19, the J gene TRBJ2-7, with D possibly TRBD2 on 6 matching bases. This CDR3 has 15 residues. V gave up 3 bases and J gave up 1 base, with 13 bases separating them. CDR1 and CDR2 from the germline V gene are LNHDA and SQIVND (reference sequence).

This clonotype has ten or more counts. V usage is TRBV5-1 and J usage is TRBJ2-3, with a weak D call TRBD2 (6 bases). CDR1 is SGHRS, CDR2 YFSETQ, per germline. This CDR3 region has 15 residues. V was clipped by 7 bases and J by 0 bases, with 15 bases between them. The CDR3 region has the DNA TGCGCCAGCCGCCCTCAGCGGGTTAGCACAGATACGCAGTATTTT. Its translation is CASRPQRVSTDTQYF.

Judged by abundance, this clonotype is medium-sized. V and J are TRBV6-5 and TRBJ2-3, with 7 nucleotides matching TRBD2. Germline V CDR1 and CDR2: MNHEY, SVGAGI. V shed 2 bases, J shed 5 bases, and the junction held 16 bases outside the gene matches. The CDR3 runs to 18 residues. The CDR3 DNA reads as TGTGCCAGCAGTTACGGACGGGCGGGAGAGCGACGGAAAGATACGCAGTATTTT. This gives the protein CASSYGRAGERRKDTQYF.

J is TRBJ2-7 and V is TRBV7-1; 9 bases map to TRBD2. TRBV7-1 is recorded as an ORF, its role being uncertain. V was clipped by 5 bases and J by 3 bases; unmatched bases: 8. The CDR3 totals 15 residues. CDR3 nucleotide sequence: TGTGCCAGCAGCCCTCTGGGTAGCGGGAGCTACGAGCAGTACTTC. Its protein product is CASSPLGSGSYEQYF.

This clonotype was seen repeatedly, ten times or more. The chain recombines TRBV16 with TRBJ2-3; D is uncertain. Germline CDR1 KGHSY, CDR2 FQNENV. The CDR3 spans 14 residues. V was cut by 7 bases and J by 4 bases, with 15 bases left in between. The CDR3 loop is CASTRISSADTQYF. The CDR3, as DNA: TGTGCCAGCACCCGGATCAGTTCGGCAGATACGCAGTATTTT.

This clonotype qualifies as medium-sized (0.01 to 0.1%). The chain links TRBV5-1 to TRBJ2-2, with a weak D call TRBD1 (6 bases). With 2 bases removed from V and 3 bases from J, the gap between germline ends came to 8 bases. This CDR3 comprises 14 residues. Germline V gene lookup returns CDR1 SGHRS and CDR2 YFSETQ. The CDR3, as DNA: TGCGCCAGCAGCTTACAGGGTTACACCGGGGAGCTGTTTTTT. Translation: CASSLQGYTGELFF.

This clonotype is medium-sized within its sample. The chain uses TRBV5-1 and TRBJ2-2; D might be TRBD2 (6 bases). CDR3 size: 15 residues. Germline V gene lookup returns CDR1 SGHRS and CDR2 YFSETQ. Trimming removed 0 bases at V and 2 bases at J, with 8 bases between. The chain's CDR3 is CASSLAGANTGELFF. CDR3 nucleotides: TGCGCCAGCAGCTTGGCGGGAGCCAACACCGGGGAGCTGTTTTTT.